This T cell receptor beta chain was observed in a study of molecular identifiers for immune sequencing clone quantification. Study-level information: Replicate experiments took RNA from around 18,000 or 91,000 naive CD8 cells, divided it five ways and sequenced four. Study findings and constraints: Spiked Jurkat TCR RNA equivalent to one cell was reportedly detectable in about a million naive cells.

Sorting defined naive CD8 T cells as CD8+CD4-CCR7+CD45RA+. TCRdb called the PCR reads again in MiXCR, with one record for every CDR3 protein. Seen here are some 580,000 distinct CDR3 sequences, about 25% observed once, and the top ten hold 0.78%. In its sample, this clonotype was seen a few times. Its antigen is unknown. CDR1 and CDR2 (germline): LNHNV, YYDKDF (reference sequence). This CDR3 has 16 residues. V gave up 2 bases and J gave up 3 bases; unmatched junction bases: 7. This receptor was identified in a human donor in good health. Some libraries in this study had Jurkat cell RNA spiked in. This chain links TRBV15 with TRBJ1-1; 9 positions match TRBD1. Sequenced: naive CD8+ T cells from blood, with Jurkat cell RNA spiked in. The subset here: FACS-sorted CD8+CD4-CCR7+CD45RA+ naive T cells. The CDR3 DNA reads TGTGCCACCAGCAGAAATACAGGGGGCGCCGACACTGAAGCTTTCTTT. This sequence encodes CATSRNTGGADTEAFF.